Shown below are 3 T cell receptor beta chains from a single sample sequenced in a study of T cell responses to AZD1222 COVID-19 vaccine. The protocol was immunoSEQ multiplex PCR, while the TCRdb copy is restricted to in-frame clones and leaves out a portion. The sample comprises 97,000 or so clones, 80% to 95% of which are singletons, and 6.5% to 10% rests with the top ten. Sequenced material: peripheral blood, taken 28 days after the second AZD1222 dose. Receptor source: an adult who received the AZD1222 COVID-19 vaccine.

Comments on this clone: The germline gene is not matched at one end of the junction; a read error may be the cause. This sequence joins TRBV7-7 and TRBJ1-4; D is undetermined. This CDR3 contains 15 residues. The germline V gene has CDR1 SSHAT and CDR2 FNYEAQ (reference sequence). The CDR3 sequence: CASSLARGSNEKLFF. DNA of the CDR3: TGTGCTAGCAGCTTAGCACGTGGTTCTAATGAAAAACTGTTTTTT.

V usage is TRBV25-1 and J usage is TRBJ1-6; 7 nucleotides line up with TRBD1. The trim removed 8 bases at V and 9 bases at J, leaving 7 bases unmatched. This CDR3 region has 13 residues. CDR1 is MGHDK, CDR2 SYGVNS, per germline. DNA for the CDR3: TGTGCCAGCTCAGACAGGGTTGGTTCACCCCTCCACTTT. Translating gives CASSDRVGSPLHF. The entire variable domain, with the rest obtained from reference TRBV25-1 and TRBJ1-6, is as follows: EADIYQTPRYLVIGTGKKITLECSQTMGHDKMYWYQQDPGMELHLIHYSYGVNSTEKGDLSSESTVSRIRTEHFPLTLESARPSHTSQYLCASSDRVGSPLHFGNGTRLTVT.

This clone was counted a few times. The rearrangement joins TRBV21-1 to TRBJ2-1; the table assigns TRBD2, which was not confirmed against the DNA. TRBV21-1 is given as a pseudogene. This CDR3 is built from 15 residues. CDR3 amino acids: CASRVEGSLYNEQFF. The CDR3 DNA sequence: TGTGCCAGCAGAGTAGAGGGTAGCCTTTACAATGAGCAGTTCTTC.